These T cell receptor beta chains were read from a single sample in a study of metastatic and nonmetastatic thyroid tumors. MiXCR was used by TCRdb to re-call the PCR reads. The table shows some 20,000 clones, with roughly 22% occurring only once. The material sequenced was tumor tissue. These TCRs come from a male donor with papillary thyroid cancer or a benign thyroid nodule (not recorded which). Some clones in this sample may be carry-over from other donors' samples. CDR3s include the opening cysteine and the closing phenylalanine or tryptophan. Fields, in order: clone size, V gene, D gene, J gene, CDR3 DNA, CDR3 protein. A D gene is named only where the DNA matches it firmly. The size field is filled for only some rows; it gives once, few, many or a size class.

clone size: many
V gene: TRBV6-2/TRBV6-3
D gene: -
J gene: TRBJ1-5
CDR3 DNA: TGTGCCAGCAGGCCAGATAGCAATCAGCCCCAGCATTTT
CDR3 protein: CASRPDSNQPQHF

clone size: many
V gene: TRBV20-1
D gene: -
J gene: TRBJ2-3
CDR3 DNA: TGCAGTGCTAGGGGGGAGGGCACAGATACGCAGTATTTT
CDR3 protein: CSARGEGTDTQYF

clone size: -
V gene: TRBV20-1
D gene: TRBD2
J gene: TRBJ2-2
CDR3 DNA: TGCAGTGCTAGCCTCTTAGGCGGGAGCTACAGCTGGGAGCTGTTTTTT
CDR3 protein: CSASLLGGSYSWELFF

clone size: many
V gene: TRBV19
D gene: TRBD1
J gene: TRBJ1-1
CDR3 DNA: TGTGCCAGTAGTATCCCCCGGACAGGGGTGAACACTGAAGCTTTCTTT
CDR3 protein: CASSIPRTGVNTEAFF

clone size: -
V gene: TRBV5-1
D gene: -
J gene: TRBJ1-4
CDR3 DNA: TGCGCCAGCAGCTTGGGTAGCCCAGCGACTAATGAAAAACTGTTTTTT
CDR3 protein: CASSLGSPATNEKLFF

clone size: many
V gene: TRBV20-1
D gene: -
J gene: TRBJ1-1
CDR3 DNA: TGCAGTGCTAGTAACTTAGGGCGTATAAACACTGAAGCTTTCTTT
CDR3 protein: CSASNLGRINTEAFF

clone size: -
V gene: TRBV18
D gene: -
J gene: TRBJ2-5
CDR3 DNA: TGTGCCAGCTCACCTACCCATCAGAAAAAAGAGACACAGTACTTC
CDR3 protein: CASSPTHQKKETQYF

clone size: -
V gene: TRBV5-1
D gene: -
J gene: TRBJ2-1
CDR3 DNA: TGCGCCAGCAGCCCGCAAGACGGCTCCTACAATGAGCACTTCTTC
CDR3 protein: CASSPQDGSYNEHFF

clone size: many
V gene: TRBV5-6
D gene: TRBD1
J gene: TRBJ1-3
CDR3 DNA: TGTGCCAGCAGCTTGCGGGACAGGCAAAGGTACTCTGGAAACACCATATATTTT
CDR3 protein: CASSLRDRQRYSGNTIYF

clone size: -
V gene: TRBV27
D gene: -
J gene: TRBJ2-7
CDR3 DNA: TGTGCCAGCAGTGGCATAACTAGCGAGCAGTACTTC
CDR3 protein: CASSGITSEQYF

clone size: many
V gene: TRBV5-6
D gene: -
J gene: TRBJ2-1
CDR3 DNA: TGTGCCAGCAGCTTGATGAGGGGAGGTTTGAATGAGCAGTTCTTC
CDR3 protein: CASSLMRGGLNEQFF

clone size: -
V gene: TRBV2
D gene: -
J gene: TRBJ1-3
CDR3 DNA: TGTGCCAGCAGTGAAGGGGCAGGAAACACCATATATTTT
CDR3 protein: CASSEGAGNTIYF

clone size: many
V gene: TRBV30
D gene: TRBD1
J gene: TRBJ2-5
CDR3 DNA: TGTGCCTGGAGCCTAGGGACAGTAGAGGGAGAGACCCAGTACTTC
CDR3 protein: CAWSLGTVEGETQYF

clone size: many
V gene: TRBV20-1
D gene: TRBD1
J gene: TRBJ2-5
CDR3 DNA: TGCAGTGCTAGAGATGTTCGACAGGGGGGGGGAGAGACCCAGTACTTC
CDR3 protein: CSARDVRQGGGETQYF

clone size: many
V gene: TRBV28
D gene: TRBD2
J gene: TRBJ2-2
CDR3 DNA: TGTGCCGCCCGGGGGTGGGGACTAGCGGGAGGTGCCGGGGAGCTGTTTTTT
CDR3 protein: CAARGWGLAGGAGELFF

clone size: -
V gene: TRBV20-1
D gene: -
J gene: TRBJ2-7
CDR3 DNA: TGCAGTGCCCGGGGCCCCTCGGGCGAGCAGTACTTC
CDR3 protein: CSARGPSGEQYF

clone size: many
V gene: TRBV19
D gene: -
J gene: TRBJ1-5
CDR3 DNA: TGTGCCAGTAGTATAGGACAGCCCCAGGGACAGCCCCAGCATTTT
CDR3 protein: CASSIGQPQGQPQHF

clone size: many
V gene: TRBV4-1
D gene: TRBD2
J gene: TRBJ2-2
CDR3 DNA: TGCGCCAGCAGCCCGACTAGCGGGTCCACCGGGGAGCTGTTTTTT
CDR3 protein: CASSPTSGSTGELFF

clone size: many
V gene: TRBV5-1
D gene: TRBD1
J gene: TRBJ1-5
CDR3 DNA: TGCGCCAGCAGCTTTGACAGGGGGGCGGGTCAGCCCCAGCATTTT
CDR3 protein: CASSFDRGAGQPQHF

clone size: medium-sized
V gene: TRBV5-1
D gene: TRBD2
J gene: TRBJ2-3
CDR3 DNA: TGCGCCAGCAGATTGGGACTAGCAGTCACAGATACGCAGTATTTT
CDR3 protein: CASRLGLAVTDTQYF

clone size: many
V gene: TRBV6-1
D gene: -
J gene: TRBJ2-2
CDR3 DNA: TGTGCCAGCAGAGGGCGGAGGAACACCGGGGAGCTGTTTTTT
CDR3 protein: CASRGRRNTGELFF

clone size: many
V gene: TRBV3-1
D gene: TRBD1
J gene: TRBJ2-2
CDR3 DNA: TGTGCCAGCAGCCCCCGGGACAGGGGGCTAGCGGGAGTCGCCGGGGAGCTGTTTTTT
CDR3 protein: CASSPRDRGLAGVAGELFF

clone size: once
V gene: TRBV11-2
D gene: TRBD2
J gene: TRBJ2-1
CDR3 DNA: TGTGCCAGCAGCACCGGGACTAGCGGTTACAATGAGCAGTTCTTC
CDR3 protein: CASSTGTSGYNEQFF

clone size: -
V gene: TRBV6-2/TRBV6-3
D gene: -
J gene: TRBJ2-7
CDR3 DNA: TGTGCCAGCAGTTACATGTCGGGGGCCTACGAGCAGTACTTC
CDR3 protein: CASSYMSGAYEQYF

clone size: medium-sized
V gene: TRBV12-3/TRBV12-4
D gene: TRBD2
J gene: TRBJ2-1
CDR3 DNA: TGTGCCAGCAGTATCGGGACTAGATTGTCGGGGTACAATGAGCAGTTCTTC
CDR3 protein: CASSIGTRLSGYNEQFF

clone size: -
V gene: TRBV11-3
D gene: -
J gene: TRBJ2-1
CDR3 DNA: TGTGCCAGCAGCTTAGCACAGGCCCATGAGCAGTTCTTC
CDR3 protein: CASSLAQAHEQFF

clone size: -
V gene: TRBV5-1
D gene: -
J gene: TRBJ2-6
CDR3 DNA: TGCGCCAGCAGCCTCCGGGACACATCGTCGACCGGGGCCAACGTCCTGACTTTC
CDR3 protein: CASSLRDTSSTGANVLTF

clone size: medium-sized
V gene: TRBV28
D gene: -
J gene: TRBJ1-2
CDR3 DNA: TGTGCCAGCATTATCACCGGCCCAAACTATGGCTACACCTTC
CDR3 protein: CASIITGPNYGYTF

clone size: many
V gene: TRBV18
D gene: -
J gene: TRBJ1-1
CDR3 DNA: TGTGCCAGCTCACCCACACAGGATGAGATCGCTGAAGCTTTCTTT
CDR3 protein: CASSPTQDEIAEAFF

clone size: many
V gene: TRBV10-3
D gene: -
J gene: TRBJ2-6
CDR3 DNA: TGTGCCACCCAGACGGGGGTCGGGGCCAACGTCCTGACTTTC
CDR3 protein: CATQTGVGANVLTF

clone size: -
V gene: TRBV5-1
D gene: TRBD2
J gene: TRBJ2-7
CDR3 DNA: TGCGCCAGCAGCTTGGGACTAGCGGGAGACTACGAGCAGTACTTC
CDR3 protein: CASSLGLAGDYEQYF

clone size: -
V gene: TRBV9
D gene: -
J gene: TRBJ1-1
CDR3 DNA: TGTGCCAGCAGCGGAACAGGGAGGGGTGAAGCTTTCTTT
CDR3 protein: CASSGTGRGEAFF

clone size: -
V gene: TRBV3-1
D gene: -
J gene: TRBJ2-3
CDR3 DNA: TGTGCCAGCAGCGGAGGGGCTAGCGTTACAGATACGCAGTATTTT
CDR3 protein: CASSGGASVTDTQYF

clone size: many
V gene: TRBV11-2
D gene: TRBD1
J gene: TRBJ2-7
CDR3 DNA: TGTGCCAGCAGCTCTAGAGGGGACAGGGGTTCAATCGAGCAGTACTTC
CDR3 protein: CASSSRGDRGSIEQYF

clone size: -
V gene: TRBV10-2
D gene: TRBD1
J gene: TRBJ2-7
CDR3 DNA: TGCGCCAGCAGTGAGTCGACTTTTCAGGGGGCAGGGGGCTACGAGCAGTACTTC
CDR3 protein: CASSESTFQGAGGYEQYF

clone size: many
V gene: TRBV5-1
D gene: -
J gene: TRBJ2-3
CDR3 DNA: TGCGCCAGCAGCTTTGGGGAAACGAATACGCAGTATTTT
CDR3 protein: CASSFGETNTQYF

clone size: -
V gene: TRBV6-1
D gene: -
J gene: TRBJ2-1
CDR3 DNA: TGTGCCAGCAGGGGGGTCAGCAAGAATGAGGAGTTCTTC
CDR3 protein: CASRGVSKNEEFF

clone size: -
V gene: TRBV6-1
D gene: TRBD2
J gene: TRBJ2-1
CDR3 DNA: TGTGCCAGCAGTAAGACTAGCGGGAGGTCCTACAATGAGCAGTTCTTC
CDR3 protein: CASSKTSGRSYNEQFF

clone size: -
V gene: TRBV2
D gene: TRBD1
J gene: TRBJ2-3
CDR3 DNA: TGTGCCAGCAGTAGGGACAGGGTAAACACAGATACGCAGTATTTT
CDR3 protein: CASSRDRVNTDTQYF

clone size: medium-sized
V gene: TRBV7-2
D gene: TRBD1
J gene: TRBJ2-3
CDR3 DNA: TGTGCCAGCAGCGAACAGGGGGTGGGCACAGATACGCAGTATTTT
CDR3 protein: CASSEQGVGTDTQYF

clone size: -
V gene: TRBV4-2
D gene: -
J gene: TRBJ1-4
CDR3 DNA: TGTGCCAGCAGCCCGTCACGGGGGAAACTATTTTTT
CDR3 protein: CASSPSRGKLFF

clone size: many
V gene: TRBV10-3
D gene: TRBD2
J gene: TRBJ2-1
CDR3 DNA: TGTGCCATCAGTTGGGAGGGCCTCGACAATGAGCAGTTCTTC
CDR3 protein: CAISWEGLDNEQFF